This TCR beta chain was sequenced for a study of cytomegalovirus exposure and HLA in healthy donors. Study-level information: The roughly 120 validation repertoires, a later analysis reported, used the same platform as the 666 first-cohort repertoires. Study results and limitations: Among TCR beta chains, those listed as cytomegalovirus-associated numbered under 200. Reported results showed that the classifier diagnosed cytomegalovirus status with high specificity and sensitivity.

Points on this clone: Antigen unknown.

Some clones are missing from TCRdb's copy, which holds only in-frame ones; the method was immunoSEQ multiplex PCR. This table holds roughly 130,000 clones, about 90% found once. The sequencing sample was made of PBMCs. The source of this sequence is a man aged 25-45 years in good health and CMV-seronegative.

In DNA, the CDR3 is TGCGCCAGCAGCTTAACAGGGAGCGATGAGCAGTTCTTC. Its translation is CASSLTGSDEQFF. This chain links TRBV5-1 with TRBJ2-1; tentative D call: TRBD1 (6 bases). This CDR3 comprises 13 residues. CDR1 is SGHRS and CDR2 is YFSETQ in the germline V gene. Deletions cut 2 bases from V and 8 bases from J, with 11 bases between.